The clone carrying this TCR beta chain occurred many times. Its antigen remains unidentified. This CDR3 comprises 16 residues. Germline V lookup: CDR1 MDHEN, CDR2 SYDVKM. Between the trimmed V and J ends, which lost 4 bases and 10 bases, there was a span of 23 bases. This entry comes from a study of tumor-infiltrating lymphocytes in primary liver carcinoma. A constant-region primer primed TCR beta cDNA synthesis from roughly 510 ng of total RNA. Libraries for TCR beta were built through three nested multiplex PCR rounds, which together made up a slightly modified ARM-PCR procedure. The first two PCR rounds used TRBV1-TRBV30 primers with a Cbeta primer, 10 cycles each. From the multiplex PCR reads, TCRdb called clonotypes with MiXCR, one entry per CDR3 protein. Here the sample spans 90,000 to 150,000 distinct CDR3 sequences, roughly 75% being singletons. Study results and limitations: Tumors had a top-250-clone fraction that was significantly higher than blood (p = 0.039).

The study co-extracted DNA and RNA from around 20-30 mg of unsorted bulk tissue. V is TRBV28 and J is TRBJ2-1; D may correspond to TRBD1 or TRBD2 (5 bases each). Sequenced material: tumor-adjacent normal liver tissue. This receptor was obtained from a woman aged 60-75 years with primary liver carcinoma and hepatitis B virus infection. In nucleotides, the CDR3 is TGTGCCAGCAGTTCACTTTCGGGACCATCACGCAGGGAGCAGTTCTTC. Residues: CASSSLSGPSRREQFF.